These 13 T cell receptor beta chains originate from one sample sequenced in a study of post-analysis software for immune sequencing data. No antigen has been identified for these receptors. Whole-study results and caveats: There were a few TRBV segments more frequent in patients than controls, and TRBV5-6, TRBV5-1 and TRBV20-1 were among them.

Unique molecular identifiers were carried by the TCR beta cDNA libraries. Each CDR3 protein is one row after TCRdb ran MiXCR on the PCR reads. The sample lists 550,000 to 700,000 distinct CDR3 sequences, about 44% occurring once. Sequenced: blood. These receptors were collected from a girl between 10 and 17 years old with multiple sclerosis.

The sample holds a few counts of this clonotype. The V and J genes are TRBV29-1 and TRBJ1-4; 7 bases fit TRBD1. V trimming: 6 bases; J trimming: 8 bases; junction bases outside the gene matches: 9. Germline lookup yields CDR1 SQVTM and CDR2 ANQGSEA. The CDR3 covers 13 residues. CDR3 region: CSVTGQRGEKLFF. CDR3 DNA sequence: TGCAGCGTAACGGGACAGCGCGGAGAAAAACTGTTTTTT.

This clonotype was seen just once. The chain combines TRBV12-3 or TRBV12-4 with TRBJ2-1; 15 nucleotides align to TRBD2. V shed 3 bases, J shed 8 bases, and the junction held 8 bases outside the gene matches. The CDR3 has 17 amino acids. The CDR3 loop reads CASSFNWGLAGGDEQFF. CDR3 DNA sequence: TGTGCCAGCAGTTTTAATTGGGGACTAGCGGGAGGAGATGAGCAGTTCTTC.

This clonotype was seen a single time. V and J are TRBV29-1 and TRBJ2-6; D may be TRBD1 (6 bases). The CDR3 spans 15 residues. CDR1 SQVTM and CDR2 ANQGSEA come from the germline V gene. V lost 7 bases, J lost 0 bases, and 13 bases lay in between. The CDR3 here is CSDLTGNSGANVLTF. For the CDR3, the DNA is TGCAGCGACTTGACAGGAAACTCTGGGGCCAACGTCCTGACTTTC.

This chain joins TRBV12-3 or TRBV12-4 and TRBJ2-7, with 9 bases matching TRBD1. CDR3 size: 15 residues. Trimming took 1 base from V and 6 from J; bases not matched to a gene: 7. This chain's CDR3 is CASSLGGTGTAEQYF. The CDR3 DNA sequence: TGTGCCAGCAGTTTAGGGGGGACAGGGACGGCCGAGCAGTACTTC.

CDR3 DNA sequence: TGTGCCAGTAGCATACATAGCTCCAGGTCTGGCTACACCTTC. This gives the protein CASSIHSSRSGYTF. The chain links TRBV19 to TRBJ1-2; D unclear. The length of the CDR3 is 14 residues. Trimming took 6 bases from V and 7 from J, leaving 18 bases between them. Per germline, CDR1 LNHDA and CDR2 SQIVND (reference sequence).

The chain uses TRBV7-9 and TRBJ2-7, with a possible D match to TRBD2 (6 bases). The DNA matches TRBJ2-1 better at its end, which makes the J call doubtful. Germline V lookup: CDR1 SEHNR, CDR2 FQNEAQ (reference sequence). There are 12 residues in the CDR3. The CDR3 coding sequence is TGTGCCAGCAGCTTAGTGGGGGGACAGCAGTTCTTC. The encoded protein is CASSLVGGQQFF.

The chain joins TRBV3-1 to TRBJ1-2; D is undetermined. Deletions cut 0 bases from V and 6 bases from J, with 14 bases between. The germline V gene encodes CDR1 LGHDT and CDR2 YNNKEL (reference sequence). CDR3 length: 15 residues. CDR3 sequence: CASSQELAGADGYTF. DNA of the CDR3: TGTGCCAGCAGCCAAGAGCTAGCGGGCGCCGATGGCTACACCTTC.

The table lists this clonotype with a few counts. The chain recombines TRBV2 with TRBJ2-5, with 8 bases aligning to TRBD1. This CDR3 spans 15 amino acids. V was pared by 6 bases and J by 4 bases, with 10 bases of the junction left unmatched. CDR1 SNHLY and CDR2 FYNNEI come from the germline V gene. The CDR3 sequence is CASRNPTGVTETQYF. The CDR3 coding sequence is TGTGCCAGCAGGAACCCGACAGGGGTCACAGAGACCCAGTACTTC.

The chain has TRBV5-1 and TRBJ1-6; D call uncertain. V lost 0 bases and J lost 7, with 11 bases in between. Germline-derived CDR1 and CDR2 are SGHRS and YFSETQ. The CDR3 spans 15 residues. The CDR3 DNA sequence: TGCGCCAGCAGCTTGGAAGCGACTGAGAATTCACCCCTCCACTTT. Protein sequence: CASSLEATENSPLHF. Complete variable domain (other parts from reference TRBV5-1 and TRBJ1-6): KAGVTQTPRYLIKTRGQQVTLSCSPISGHRSVSWYQQTPGQGLQFLFEYFSETQRNKGNFPGRFSGRQFSNSRSEMNVSTLELGDSALYLCASSLEATENSPLHFGNGTRLTVT.

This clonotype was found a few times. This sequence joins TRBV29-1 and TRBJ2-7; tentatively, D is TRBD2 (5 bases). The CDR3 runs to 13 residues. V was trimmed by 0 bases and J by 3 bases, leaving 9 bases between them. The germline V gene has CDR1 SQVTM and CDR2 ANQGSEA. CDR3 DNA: TGCAGCGTTGAAGAGGGAGCCCTCTACGAGCAGTACTTC. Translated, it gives CSVEEGALYEQYF.

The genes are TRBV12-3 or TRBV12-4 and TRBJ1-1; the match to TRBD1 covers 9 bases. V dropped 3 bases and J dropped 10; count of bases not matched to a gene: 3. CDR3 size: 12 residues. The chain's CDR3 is CASSFHRGPAFF. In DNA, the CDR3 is TGTGCCAGCAGTTTCCACAGGGGGCCAGCTTTCTTT.

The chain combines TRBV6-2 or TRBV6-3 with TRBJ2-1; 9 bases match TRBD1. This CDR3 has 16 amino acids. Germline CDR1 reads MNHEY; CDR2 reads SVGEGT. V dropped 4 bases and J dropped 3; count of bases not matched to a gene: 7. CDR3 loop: CASSSRQGDVYNEQFF. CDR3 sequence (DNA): TGTGCCAGCAGTTCCCGACAGGGGGACGTCTACAATGAGCAGTTCTTC.

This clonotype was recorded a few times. The CDR3 protein is CASSPNVAQYF. As DNA, the CDR3 is TGTGCCAGCAGCCCTAATGTGGCCCAGTACTTC. The rearrangement joins TRBV12-3 or TRBV12-4 to TRBJ2-7, with D unresolved. CDR3 length: 11 amino acids. The germline V and J ends were trimmed by 6 bases and 10 bases, with 13 bases remaining between them.